The 20 T cell receptor beta chains listed next were all sequenced from one sample in a study of blood T cell repertoires in COVID-19. Profiling relied on immunoSEQ multiplex PCR, and the TCRdb table lists in-frame clones only, not all of them. The sample has 150,000 to 200,000 clones, about 89% seen once. Sequencing used peripheral blood. Every receptor here comes from a man in his 70s with acute or convalescent COVID-19.

This sequence joins TRBV5-1 and TRBJ2-7, with D perhaps TRBD2 (6 bases). Germline V gene data show CDR1 as SGHRS and CDR2 as YFSETQ. The V and J ends lost 2 bases and 6 bases respectively, with 9 bases between them. The CDR3 extends over 12 amino acids. The CDR3 reads CASSFSGGEQYF. For the CDR3, the DNA is TGCGCCAGCAGCTTTTCCGGGGGCGAGCAGTACTTC. Filled out from reference TRBV5-1 and TRBJ2-7, the complete variable domain reads KAGVTQTPRYLIKTRGQQVTLSCSPISGHRSVSWYQQTPGQGLQFLFEYFSETQRNKGNFPGRFSGRQFSNSRSEMNVSTLELGDSALYLCASSFSGGEQYFGPGTRLTVT.

The genes are TRBV28 and TRBJ2-5, with D maybe TRBD2 (6 bases). V was trimmed by 7 bases and J by 5 bases, leaving 14 bases between them. CDR1 and CDR2 (germline): MDHEN, SYDVKM. This CDR3 spans 13 amino acids. CDR3 sequence: CASMGGVGETQYF. In DNA, the CDR3 is TGTGCCAGCATGGGGGGAGTGGGGGAGACCCAGTACTTC.

The CDR3 DNA reads as TGTGCCAGCAGCCCAACGGGGGGTTCCTACGAGCAGTACTTC. As protein: CASSPTGGSYEQYF. V usage is TRBV7-2 and J usage is TRBJ2-7; 7 positions match TRBD2. The CDR3 is made up of 14 amino acids. Germline V CDR1 and CDR2: SGHTA, FQGNSA. The J segment lost 1 base and the V segment lost 5 bases, leaving 5 bases of the junction unmatched. The full variable domain, with the rest looked up from reference TRBV7-2 and TRBJ2-7, is GAGVSQSPSNKVTEKGKDVELRCDPISGHTALYWYRQSLGQGLEFLIYFQGNSAPDKSGLPSDRFSAERTGGSVSTLTIQRTQQEDSAVYLCASSPTGGSYEQYFGPGTRLTVT.

The rearrangement links TRBV27 to TRBJ1-1; TRBD1 might be the D (5 bases). The V end lost 8 bases, the J end lost 3 bases, and 19 bases lay between the germline ends. Germline-derived CDR1 and CDR2 are MNHEY and SMNVEV (reference sequence). The CDR3 runs to 15 residues. The CDR3 loop reads CASVFHRLEHTEAFF. The CDR3 DNA sequence: TGTGCCAGCGTATTTCACAGGCTAGAGCACACTGAAGCTTTCTTT.

This clone has just a few counts. The rearrangement links TRBV30 to TRBJ1-1, with D hard to call. This CDR3 comprises 15 residues. V dropped 0 bases and J dropped 5 bases, with 16 bases sitting between them. Per germline, CDR1 GTSNPN and CDR2 SVGIG (reference sequence). The CDR3: CAWSVLDGRRTEAFF. CDR3 in DNA: TGTGCCTGGAGTGTACTTGATGGGCGGAGGACTGAAGCTTTCTTT. Combining the CDR3 with reference TRBV30 and TRBJ1-1 gives the whole variable domain SQTIHQWPATLVQPVGSPLSLECTVEGTSNPNLYWYRQAAGRGLQLLFYSVGIGQISSEVPQNLSASRPQDRQFILSSKKLLLSDSGFYLCAWSVLDGRRTEAFFGQGTRLTVV.

The chain joins TRBV5-1 to TRBJ2-5; 13 nucleotides line up with TRBD2. V shed 4 bases and J 1 base; nucleotides not matched to a gene: 4. This CDR3 is 16 amino acids long. The germline gives CDR1 SGHRS, CDR2 YFSETQ. The CDR3 coding sequence is TGCGCCAGCAGCCCAGGGACTAGCGGGATCCAAGAGACCCAGTACTTC. Encoded protein: CASSPGTSGIQETQYF.

CDR3 residues: CASTFPRSNYGYTF. For the CDR3, the DNA is TGTGCCAGCACCTTCCCGAGGTCTAACTATGGCTACACCTTC. The V call is TRBV28, the J call TRBJ1-2; D remains ambiguous. In germline, CDR1 is MDHEN, CDR2 SYDVKM. V dropped 7 bases and J dropped 0 bases, with 12 bases sitting between them. The CDR3 consists of 14 residues.

The V call is TRBV7-9, the J call TRBJ1-2; D is uncertain. Per the germline V gene, CDR1 is SEHNR and CDR2 is FQNEAQ (reference sequence). V was pared by 1 base and J by 3 bases, with 3 bases between. The CDR3 length is 12 residues. The CDR3 DNA sequence: TGTGCCAGCAGCTTAGGAGACTATGGCTACACCTTC. Amino acids: CASSLGDYGYTF.

The rearrangement links TRBV19 to TRBJ2-7; TRBD1 matches 7 bases. Germline assignment: CDR1 LNHDA and CDR2 SQIVND (reference sequence). The length of the CDR3 is 15 residues. V trimming: 2 bases; J trimming: 3 bases; junction bases outside the gene matches: 7. CDR3 residues: CASSIKGGEGYEQYF. The CDR3 DNA reads TGTGCCAGTAGTATAAAAGGGGGCGAGGGCTACGAGCAGTACTTC.

The chain joins TRBV2 to TRBJ1-1, with 10 bases matching TRBD1. The CDR3 contains 15 residues. After removal of 8 bases from V and 8 bases from J, the junction contained 14 bases not matched to a gene. Germline assignment: CDR1 SNHLY and CDR2 FYNNEI. CDR3 amino acids: CASLKPGTGEWEAFF. The CDR3 bases are TGTGCCAGCCTTAAACCCGGGACAGGGGAATGGGAAGCTTTCTTT. Full variable domain (missing parts from reference TRBV2 and TRBJ1-1): EPEVTQTPSHQVTQMGQEVILRCVPISNHLYFYWYRQILGQKVEFLVSFYNNEISEKSEIFDDQFSVERPDGSNFTLKIRSTKLEDSAMYFCASLKPGTGEWEAFFGQGTRLTVV.

The CDR3 DNA reads as TGTGCCAGCAGCCACAGGGGGGTAGGGCAGCCCCAGCATTTT. Protein: CASSHRGVGQPQHF. The chain employs TRBV7-2 and TRBJ1-5, with 8 bases matching TRBD1. Germline V lookup: CDR1 SGHTA, CDR2 FQGNSA. V dropped 5 bases and J dropped 7; count of bases not matched to a gene: 7. The CDR3 totals 14 residues.

This CDR3 is CASSPGGYNSPLHF. As DNA, the CDR3 is TGTGCCAGCTCACCGGGGGGTTATAATTCACCCCTCCACTTT. The rearrangement joins TRBV18 to TRBJ1-6; a weak D match, TRBD1 (5 bases). CDR1 is KGHSH and CDR2 is LQKENI in the germline V gene. The CDR3 has 14 amino acids. V lost 3 bases, J lost 4 bases, and 7 bases lay in between.

The J gene is TRBJ2-1, the V gene TRBV6-1; 10 nucleotides line up with TRBD2. Germline assignment: CDR1 MNHNS and CDR2 SASEGT. The V segment lost 4 bases and the J segment 4 bases; nucleotides outside the gene matches: 7. The CDR3 is made up of 16 amino acids. The CDR3 sequence is CASSASSGGPYNEQFF. The CDR3 DNA reads TGTGCCAGCAGTGCTTCTAGCGGGGGCCCTTACAATGAGCAGTTCTTC.

The chain uses TRBV5-6 and TRBJ2-7, with 7 nucleotides matching TRBD1. There are 14 residues in the CDR3. V lost 2 bases and J lost 2; bases outside the gene matches: 4. Germline CDR1 and CDR2: SGHDT and YYEEEE. CDR3 residues: CASSFDRATYEQYF. The DNA for the CDR3 is TGTGCCAGCAGCTTTGACAGGGCCACCTACGAGCAGTACTTC.

The gene calls are TRBV6-5 and TRBJ2-1, with D possibly being TRBD2 (6 bases). Germline V gene data show CDR1 as MNHEY and CDR2 as SVGAGI. With 7 bases removed from V and 0 bases from J, the gap between germline ends came to 13 bases. The CDR3 is 15 amino acids. DNA for the CDR3: TGTGCCAGCAAGAGACCGGGACTCTCCTACAATGAGCAGTTCTTC. Translating gives CASKRPGLSYNEQFF.

The chain has TRBV30 and TRBJ2-1; 9 bases are a match to TRBD2. Germline loops: CDR1 GTSNPN, CDR2 SVGIG (reference sequence). There are 15 residues in the CDR3. After removal of 0 bases from V and 3 bases from J, the junction contained 3 bases not matched to a gene. This chain's CDR3 is CAWSVRLADYNEQFF. CDR3 nucleotide sequence: TGTGCCTGGAGTGTACGACTAGCGGACTACAATGAGCAGTTCTTC.

CDR3: CASSFKNRLQETQYF. Here the CDR3 DNA reads TGTGCCAGCAGCTTTAAGAACAGGTTACAAGAGACCCAGTACTTC. This chain uses TRBV5-4 with TRBJ2-5; maybe TRBD1 (5 bases). The CDR3 runs to 15 residues. Germline CDR1 SGHNT, CDR2 YYREEE (reference sequence). Deletions cut 2 bases from V and 2 bases from J, with 13 bases between.

This chain joins TRBV28 and TRBJ2-1; 11 positions match TRBD1. Germline V gene sequence: CDR1 MDHEN, CDR2 SYDVKM. The V and J ends lost 4 bases and 2 bases, in that order; junction bases with no gene match: 16. This CDR3 contains 20 residues. Here the CDR3 DNA reads TGTGCCAGCAGTTCGCCGGGACAGGGGGTTGCGCGGGGGGCCTACAATGAGCAGTTCTTC. This sequence encodes CASSSPGQGVARGAYNEQFF.

The rearrangement links TRBV18 to TRBJ1-6; D not resolved. Germline CDR1 is KGHSH and CDR2 is LQKENI. This CDR3 has 16 amino acids. Trimming stripped 4 bases from V and 0 bases from J, with 10 bases between. In DNA form, the CDR3 reads TGTGCCAGCTCACAACTCTCTAGCTCCTATAATTCACCCCTCCACTTT. Translated: CASSQLSSSYNSPLHF.

The rearrangement joins TRBV16 to TRBJ2-7; weak D call: TRBD1 (5 bases). The germline V gene has CDR1 KGHSY and CDR2 FQNENV. CDR3 size: 12 residues. V was clipped by 3 bases and J by 6 bases, with 9 bases between them. The CDR3 nucleotides are TGTGCCAGCAGCCACGTGGGGCGCGAGCAGTACTTC. It translates to CASSHVGREQYF.